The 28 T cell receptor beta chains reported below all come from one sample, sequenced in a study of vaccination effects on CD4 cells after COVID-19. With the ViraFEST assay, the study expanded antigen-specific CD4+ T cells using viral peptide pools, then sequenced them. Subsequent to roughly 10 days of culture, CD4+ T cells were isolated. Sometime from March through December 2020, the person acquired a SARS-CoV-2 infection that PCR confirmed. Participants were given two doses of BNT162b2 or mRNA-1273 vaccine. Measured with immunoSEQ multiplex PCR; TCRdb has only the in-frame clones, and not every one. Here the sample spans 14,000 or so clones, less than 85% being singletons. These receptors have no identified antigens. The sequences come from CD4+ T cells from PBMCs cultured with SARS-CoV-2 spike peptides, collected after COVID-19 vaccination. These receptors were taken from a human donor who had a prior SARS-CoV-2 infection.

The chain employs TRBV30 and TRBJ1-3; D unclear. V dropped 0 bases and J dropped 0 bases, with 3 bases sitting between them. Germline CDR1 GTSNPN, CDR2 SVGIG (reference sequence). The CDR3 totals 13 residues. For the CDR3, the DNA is TGTGCCTGGAGTGTCACCTCTGGAAACACCATATATTTT. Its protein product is CAWSVTSGNTIYF.

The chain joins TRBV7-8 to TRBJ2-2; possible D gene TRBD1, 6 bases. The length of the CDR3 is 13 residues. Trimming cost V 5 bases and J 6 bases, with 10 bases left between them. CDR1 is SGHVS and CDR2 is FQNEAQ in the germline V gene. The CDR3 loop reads CASSHRAAGELFF. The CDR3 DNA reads TGTGCCAGCAGCCACAGGGCCGCCGGGGAGCTGTTTTTT.

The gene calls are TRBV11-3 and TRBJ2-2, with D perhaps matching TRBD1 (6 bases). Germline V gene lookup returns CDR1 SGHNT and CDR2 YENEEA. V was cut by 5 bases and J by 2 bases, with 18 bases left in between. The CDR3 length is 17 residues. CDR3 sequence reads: CASSQGVGQSNTGELFF. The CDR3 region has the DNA TGTGCCAGCAGCCAAGGGGTTGGACAGTCTAACACCGGGGAGCTGTTTTTT.

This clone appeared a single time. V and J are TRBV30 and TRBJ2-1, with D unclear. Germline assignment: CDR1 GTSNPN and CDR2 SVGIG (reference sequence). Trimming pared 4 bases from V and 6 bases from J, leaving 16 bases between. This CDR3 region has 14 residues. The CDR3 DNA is TGTGCCTGGACAAGACGCTCCCATGCCAATGAGCAGTTCTTC. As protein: CAWTRRSHANEQFF.

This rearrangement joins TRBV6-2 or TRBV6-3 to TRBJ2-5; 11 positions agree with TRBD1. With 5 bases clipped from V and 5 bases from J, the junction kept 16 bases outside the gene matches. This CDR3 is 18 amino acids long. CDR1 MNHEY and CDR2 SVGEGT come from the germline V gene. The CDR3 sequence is CASSTRSPDRGLKETQYF. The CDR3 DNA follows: TGTGCCAGCAGTACGCGCAGCCCGGACAGGGGGCTGAAGGAGACCCAGTACTTC.

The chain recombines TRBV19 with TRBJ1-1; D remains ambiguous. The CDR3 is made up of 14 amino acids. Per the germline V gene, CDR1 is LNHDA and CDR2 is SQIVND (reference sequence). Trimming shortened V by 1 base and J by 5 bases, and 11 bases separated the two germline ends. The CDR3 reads CASSIGVAGTEAFF. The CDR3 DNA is TGTGCCAGTAGTATAGGAGTAGCGGGGACTGAAGCTTTCTTT. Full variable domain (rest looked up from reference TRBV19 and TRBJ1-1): DGGITQSPKYLFRKEGQNVTLSCEQNLNHDAMYWYRQDPGQGLRLIYYSQIVNDFQKGDIAEGYSVSREKKESFPLTVTSAQKNPTAFYLCASSIGVAGTEAFFGQGTRLTVV.

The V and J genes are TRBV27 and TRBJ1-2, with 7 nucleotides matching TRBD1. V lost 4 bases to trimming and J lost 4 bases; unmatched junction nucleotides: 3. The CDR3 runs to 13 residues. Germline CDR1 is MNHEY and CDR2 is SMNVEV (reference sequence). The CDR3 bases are TGTGCCAGCAGTTCCCGGACAGGCTATGGCTACACCTTC. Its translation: CASSSRTGYGYTF.

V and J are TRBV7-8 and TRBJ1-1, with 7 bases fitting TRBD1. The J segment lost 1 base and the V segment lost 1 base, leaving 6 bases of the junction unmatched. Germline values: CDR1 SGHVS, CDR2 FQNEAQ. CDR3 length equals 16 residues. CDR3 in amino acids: CASSLGGRDRNTEAFF. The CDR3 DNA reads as TGTGCCAGCAGCTTAGGCGGTCGGGACAGGAACACTGAAGCTTTCTTT.

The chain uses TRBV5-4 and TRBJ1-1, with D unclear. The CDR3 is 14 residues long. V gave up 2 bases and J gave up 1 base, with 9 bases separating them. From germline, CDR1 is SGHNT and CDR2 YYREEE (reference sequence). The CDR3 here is CASSLPTQNTEAFF. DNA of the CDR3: TGTGCCAGCAGCTTACCGACACAGAACACTGAAGCTTTCTTT.

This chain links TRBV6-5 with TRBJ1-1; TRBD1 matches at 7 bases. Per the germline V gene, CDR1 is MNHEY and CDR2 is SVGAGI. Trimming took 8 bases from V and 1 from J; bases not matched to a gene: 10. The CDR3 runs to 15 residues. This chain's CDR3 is CASPRDRTSNTEAFF. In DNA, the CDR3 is TGTGCCAGCCCTAGGGACAGAACTTCGAACACTGAAGCTTTCTTT.

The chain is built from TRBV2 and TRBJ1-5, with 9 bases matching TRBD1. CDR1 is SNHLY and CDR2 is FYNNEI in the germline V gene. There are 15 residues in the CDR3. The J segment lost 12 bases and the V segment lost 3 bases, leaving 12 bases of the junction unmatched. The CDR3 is CASSESGQGHRRQHF. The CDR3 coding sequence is TGTGCCAGCAGTGAGTCGGGACAGGGTCATCGGCGCCAGCATTTT.

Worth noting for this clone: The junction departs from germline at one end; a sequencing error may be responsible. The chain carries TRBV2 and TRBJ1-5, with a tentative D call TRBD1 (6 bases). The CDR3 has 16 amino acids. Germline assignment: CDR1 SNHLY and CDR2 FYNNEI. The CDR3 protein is CASSEGGAGGNQPQHF. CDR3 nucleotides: TGTGCCAGCAGCGAAGGGGGGGCAGGGGGCAATCAGCCCCAGCATTTT.

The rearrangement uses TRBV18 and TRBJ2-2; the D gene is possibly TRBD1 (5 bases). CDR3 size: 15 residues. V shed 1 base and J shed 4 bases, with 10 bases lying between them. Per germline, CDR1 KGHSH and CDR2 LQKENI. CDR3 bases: TGTGCCAGCTCACCACAAGGGGCTGGCACCGGGGAGCTGTTTTTT. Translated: CASSPQGAGTGELFF.

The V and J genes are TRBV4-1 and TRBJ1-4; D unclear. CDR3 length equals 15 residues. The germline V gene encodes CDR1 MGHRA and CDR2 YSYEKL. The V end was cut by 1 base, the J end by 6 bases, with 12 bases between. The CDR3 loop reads CASSQGEGGYEKLFF. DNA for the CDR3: TGCGCCAGCAGCCAAGGGGAGGGCGGGTATGAAAAACTGTTTTTT.

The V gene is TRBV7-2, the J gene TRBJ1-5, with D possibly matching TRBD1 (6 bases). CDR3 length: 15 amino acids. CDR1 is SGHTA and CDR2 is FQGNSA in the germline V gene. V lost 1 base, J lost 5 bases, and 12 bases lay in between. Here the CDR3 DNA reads TGTGCCAGCAGCTTAGTCGGGTGGGGGCATCAGCCCCAGCATTTT. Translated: CASSLVGWGHQPQHF.

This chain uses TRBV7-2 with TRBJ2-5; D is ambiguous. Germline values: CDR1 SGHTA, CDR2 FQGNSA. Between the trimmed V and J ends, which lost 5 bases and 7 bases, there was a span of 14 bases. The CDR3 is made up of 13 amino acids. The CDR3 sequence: CASSTRSWRTQYF. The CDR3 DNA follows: TGTGCCAGCAGCACAAGAAGCTGGAGGACCCAGTACTTC.

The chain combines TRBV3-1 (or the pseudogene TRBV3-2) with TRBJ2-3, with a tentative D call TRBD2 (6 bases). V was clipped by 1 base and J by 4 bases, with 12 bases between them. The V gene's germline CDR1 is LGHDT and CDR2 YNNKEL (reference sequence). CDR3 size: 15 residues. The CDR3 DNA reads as TGTGCCAGCAGCCAAGGGTGGGGGGAGGCAGATACGCAGTATTTT. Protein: CASSQGWGEADTQYF.

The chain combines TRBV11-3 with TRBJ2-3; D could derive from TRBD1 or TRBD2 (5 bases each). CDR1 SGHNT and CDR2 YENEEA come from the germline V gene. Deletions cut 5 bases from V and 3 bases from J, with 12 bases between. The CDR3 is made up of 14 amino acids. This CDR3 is CASSLWDQTDTQYF. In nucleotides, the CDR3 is TGTGCCAGCAGCCTCTGGGACCAAACAGATACGCAGTATTTT.

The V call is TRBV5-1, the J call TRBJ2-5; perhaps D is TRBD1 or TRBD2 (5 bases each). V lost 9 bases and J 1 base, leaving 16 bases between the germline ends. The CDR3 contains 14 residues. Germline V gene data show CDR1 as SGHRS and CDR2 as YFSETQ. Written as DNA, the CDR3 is TGCGCCACCAGGGAGTGGCCCAGCCAAGAGACCCAGTACTTC. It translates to CATREWPSQETQYF.

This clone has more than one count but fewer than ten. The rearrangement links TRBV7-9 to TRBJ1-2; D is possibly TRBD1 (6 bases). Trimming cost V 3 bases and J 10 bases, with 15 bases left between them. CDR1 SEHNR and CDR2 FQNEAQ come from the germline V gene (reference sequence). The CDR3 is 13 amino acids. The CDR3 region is CASSFNRESTYTF. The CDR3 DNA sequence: TGTGCCAGCAGCTTTAACAGGGAATCAACCTACACCTTC.

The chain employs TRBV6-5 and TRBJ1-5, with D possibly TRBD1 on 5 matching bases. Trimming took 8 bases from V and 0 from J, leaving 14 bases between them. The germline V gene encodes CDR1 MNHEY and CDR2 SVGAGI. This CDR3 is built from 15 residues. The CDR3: CASGAGGNSNQPQHF. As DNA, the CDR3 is TGTGCCAGCGGGGCGGGGGGAAATAGCAATCAGCCCCAGCATTTT.

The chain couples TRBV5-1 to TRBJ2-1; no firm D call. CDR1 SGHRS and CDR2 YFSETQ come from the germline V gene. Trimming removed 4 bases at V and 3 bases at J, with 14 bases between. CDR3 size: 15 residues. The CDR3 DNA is TGCGCCAGCAGCCCCAGTTATTCTGGCTACAATGAGCAGTTCTTC. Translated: CASSPSYSGYNEQFF.

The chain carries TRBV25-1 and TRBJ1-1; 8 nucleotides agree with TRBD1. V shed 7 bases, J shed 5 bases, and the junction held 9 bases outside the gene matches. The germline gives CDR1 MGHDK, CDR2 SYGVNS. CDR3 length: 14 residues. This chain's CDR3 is CASTRTGRVTEAFF. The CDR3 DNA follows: TGTGCCAGCACCCGGACAGGGAGGGTGACTGAAGCTTTCTTT. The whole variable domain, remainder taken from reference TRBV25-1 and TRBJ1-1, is EADIYQTPRYLVIGTGKKITLECSQTMGHDKMYWYQQDPGMELHLIHYSYGVNSTEKGDLSSESTVSRIRTEHFPLTLESARPSHTSQYLCASTRTGRVTEAFFGQGTRLTVV.

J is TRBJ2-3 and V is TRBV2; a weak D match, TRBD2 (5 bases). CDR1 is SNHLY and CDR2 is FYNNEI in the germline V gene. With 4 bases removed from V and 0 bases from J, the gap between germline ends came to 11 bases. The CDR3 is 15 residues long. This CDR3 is CASSGTYSSTDTQYF. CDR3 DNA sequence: TGTGCCAGCAGTGGGACTTACTCTAGCACAGATACGCAGTATTTT.

CDR3 amino acids: CASSYSGDGRGYTF. The CDR3 DNA reads as TGTGCCAGCAGTTACTCGGGGGATGGCCGCGGCTACACCTTC. The chain employs TRBV6-5 and TRBJ1-2, with TRBD1 as a possible D gene (5 bases). Trimming removed 0 bases from V and 8 bases from J, with 13 bases in between. CDR1 is MNHEY, CDR2 SVGAGI, per germline. The CDR3 is made up of 14 amino acids.

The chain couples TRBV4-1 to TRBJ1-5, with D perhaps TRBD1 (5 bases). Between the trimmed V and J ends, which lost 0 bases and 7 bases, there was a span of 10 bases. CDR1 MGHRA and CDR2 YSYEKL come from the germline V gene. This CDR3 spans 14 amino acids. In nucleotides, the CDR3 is TGCGCCAGCAGCCAAGAGGGGGGGAACCAGCCCCAGCATTTT. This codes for CASSQEGGNQPQHF.

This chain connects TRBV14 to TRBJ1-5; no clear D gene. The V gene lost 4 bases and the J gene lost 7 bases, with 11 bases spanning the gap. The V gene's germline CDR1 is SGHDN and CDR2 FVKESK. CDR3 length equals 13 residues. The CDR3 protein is CASSPPKRQPQHF. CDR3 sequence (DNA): TGTGCCAGCAGCCCCCCCAAGAGACAGCCCCAGCATTTT. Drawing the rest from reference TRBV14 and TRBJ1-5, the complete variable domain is EAGVTQFPSHSVIEKGQTVTLRCDPISGHDNLYWYRRVMGKEIKFLLHFVKESKQDESGMPNNRFLAERTGGTYSTLKVQPAELEDSGVYFCASSPPKRQPQHFGDGTRLSIL.

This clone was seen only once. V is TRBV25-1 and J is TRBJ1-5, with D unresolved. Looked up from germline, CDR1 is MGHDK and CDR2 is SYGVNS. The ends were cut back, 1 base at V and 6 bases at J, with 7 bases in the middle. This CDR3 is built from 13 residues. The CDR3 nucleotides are TGTGCCAGCAGTGAATGGGCACTTCAGCCCCAGCATTTT. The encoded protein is CASSEWALQPQHF.